What follows describes a single T cell receptor beta chain. Its antigen is unknown. The source of the sample is a study of T cells in Graves' hyperthyroidism and ophthalmopathy. The V end was cut by 5 bases, the J end by 0 bases, with 12 bases between. CDR3 length: 15 amino acids. Germline values: CDR1 SEHNR, CDR2 FQNEAQ (reference sequence). Overall study findings and caveats: In the blood, most expanded thyroid clonotypes above 0.001 appeared as well.

Amplified TCR beta CDR3 regions derived from RNA transcripts. Initially, a first-round RT-PCR of the TCR CDR3 employed the HTBI primer set. TCRdb re-analysed the multiplex PCR reads in MiXCR, keeping a single row per CDR3 protein. The sample comprises under 650,000 distinct CDR3 sequences, under 20% of which are singletons, and around 4% rests with the top ten. Sequenced: blood. The V and J genes are TRBV7-9 and TRBJ2-3; D is undetermined. This TCR was sampled from a woman aged 25-40 years with Graves' hyperthyroidism. CDR3 region: CASSPSESSTDTQYF. CDR3 nucleotides: TGTGCCAGCAGCCCCTCCGAGAGTAGCACAGATACGCAGTATTTT.